This T cell receptor (beta chain) stems from a study of OX40 agonist ivuxolimab in advanced cancers. As for the study in general: Partial responses, seen in three patients, involved one hepatocellular carcinoma and two cutaneous melanomas. Findings and limits, study-wide: At doses 0.1 to 3.0 mg/kg, CD4+ and CD8+ clones expanded. Clonal expansion among partial responders at 0.1-3.0 mg/kg ranked near the lowest.

The method was immunoSEQ multiplex PCR; TCRdb's version includes in-frame clones alone and lacks a portion of them. The top ten clones hold around 9.6% of a sample with about 79,000 clones, about 94% of them seen once. Sampling of blood occurred at baseline, cycle 4 day 1, and cycle 7 day 1. Comments on this clone: The target antigen is unknown.

With 6 bases clipped from V and 5 bases from J, the junction kept 6 bases outside the gene matches. Per germline, CDR1 MDHEN and CDR2 SYDVKM. This CDR3 is built from 13 residues. This sequence joins TRBV28 and TRBJ2-7; 8 positions match TRBD1. The sequenced sample was CD4+ or CD8+ T cells sorted from blood, obtained in a trial of the OX40 agonist ivuxolimab. This TCR was recovered from an adult with an advanced solid tumor such as melanoma, head and neck, liver or kidney cancer. The CDR3 loop reads CASSLTGAHEQYF. The CDR3 nucleotides read TGTGCCAGCAGCCTGACAGGGGCCCACGAGCAGTACTTC.